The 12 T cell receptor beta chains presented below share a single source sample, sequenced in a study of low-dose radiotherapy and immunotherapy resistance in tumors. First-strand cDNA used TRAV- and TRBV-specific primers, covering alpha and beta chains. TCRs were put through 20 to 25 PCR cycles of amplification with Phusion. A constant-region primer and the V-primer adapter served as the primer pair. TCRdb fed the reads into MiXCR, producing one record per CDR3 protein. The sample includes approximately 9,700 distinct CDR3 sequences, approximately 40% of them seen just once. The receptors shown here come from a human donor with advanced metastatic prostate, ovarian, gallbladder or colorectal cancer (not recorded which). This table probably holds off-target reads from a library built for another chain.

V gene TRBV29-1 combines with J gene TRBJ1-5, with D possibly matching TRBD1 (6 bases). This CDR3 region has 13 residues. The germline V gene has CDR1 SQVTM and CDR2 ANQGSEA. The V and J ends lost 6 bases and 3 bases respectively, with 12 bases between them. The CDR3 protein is CSVSGDLNQPQHF. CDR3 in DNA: TGCAGCGTGTCAGGGGATCTCAATCAGCCCCAGCATTTT.

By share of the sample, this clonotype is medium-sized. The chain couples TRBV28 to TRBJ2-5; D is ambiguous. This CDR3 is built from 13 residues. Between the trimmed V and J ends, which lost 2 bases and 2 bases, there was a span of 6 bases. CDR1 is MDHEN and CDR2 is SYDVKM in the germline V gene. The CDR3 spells CASSLTAQETQYF. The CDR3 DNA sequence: TGTGCCAGCAGTTTAACGGCTCAAGAGACCCAGTACTTC.

The CDR3 reads CASSSQTERVRETQYF. The DNA for the CDR3 is TGTGCCAGCAGTTCACAAACCGAACGGGTCCGTGAGACCCAGTACTTC. V usage is TRBV28 and J usage is TRBJ2-5; no clear D gene. The CDR3 covers 16 residues. Between the trimmed V and J ends, which lost 4 bases and 5 bases, there was a span of 20 bases. Germline V gene lookup returns CDR1 MDHEN and CDR2 SYDVKM.

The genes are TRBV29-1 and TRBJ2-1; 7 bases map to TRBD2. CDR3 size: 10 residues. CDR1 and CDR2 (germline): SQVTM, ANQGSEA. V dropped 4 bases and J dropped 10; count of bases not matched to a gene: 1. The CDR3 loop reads CSVGSGEQFF. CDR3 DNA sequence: TGCAGCGTTGGTAGCGGGGAGCAGTTCTTC.

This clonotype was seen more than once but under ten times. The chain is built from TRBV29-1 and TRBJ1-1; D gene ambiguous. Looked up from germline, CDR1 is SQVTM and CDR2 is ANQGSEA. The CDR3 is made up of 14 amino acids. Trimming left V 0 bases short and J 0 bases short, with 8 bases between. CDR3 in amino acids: CSVEDGSLNTEAFF. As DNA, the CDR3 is TGCAGCGTTGAAGATGGCAGTCTGAACACTGAAGCTTTCTTT.

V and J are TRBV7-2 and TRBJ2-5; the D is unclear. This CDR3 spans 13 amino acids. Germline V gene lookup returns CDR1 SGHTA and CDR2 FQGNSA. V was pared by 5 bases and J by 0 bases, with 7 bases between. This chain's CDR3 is CASSLGHQETQYF. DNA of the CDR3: TGTGCCAGCAGCCTAGGCCACCAAGAGACCCAGTACTTC.

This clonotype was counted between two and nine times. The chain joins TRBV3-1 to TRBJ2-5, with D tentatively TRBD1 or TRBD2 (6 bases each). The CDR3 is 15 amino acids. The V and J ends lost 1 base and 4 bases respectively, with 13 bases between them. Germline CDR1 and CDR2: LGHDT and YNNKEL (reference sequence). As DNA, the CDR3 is TGTGCCAGCAGCCAAGGCTATCGGGGGCGAGAGACCCAGTACTTC. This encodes CASSQGYRGRETQYF.

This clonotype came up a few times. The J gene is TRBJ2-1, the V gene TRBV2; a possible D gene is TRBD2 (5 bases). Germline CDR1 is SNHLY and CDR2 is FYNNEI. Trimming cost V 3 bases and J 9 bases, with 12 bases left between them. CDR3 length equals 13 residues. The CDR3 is CASSEAGTSEQFF. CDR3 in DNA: TGTGCCAGCAGTGAGGCGGGTACAAGTGAGCAGTTCTTC.

The CDR3 nucleotides read TGTGCCAGCAGTGAGGGGTCCGGGGAGCTGTTTTTT. Translation gives CASSEGSGELFF. The chain recombines TRBV25-1 with TRBJ2-2; D not resolved. The CDR3 has 12 amino acids. V lost 3 bases and J lost 6, with 5 bases in between. Germline values: CDR1 MGHDK, CDR2 SYGVNS. Full variable domain (outside the CDR3, taken from reference TRBV25-1 and TRBJ2-2): EADIYQTPRYLVIGTGKKITLECSQTMGHDKMYWYQQDPGMELHLIHYSYGVNSTEKGDLSSESTVSRIRTEHFPLTLESARPSHTSQYLCASSEGSGELFFGEGSRLTVL.

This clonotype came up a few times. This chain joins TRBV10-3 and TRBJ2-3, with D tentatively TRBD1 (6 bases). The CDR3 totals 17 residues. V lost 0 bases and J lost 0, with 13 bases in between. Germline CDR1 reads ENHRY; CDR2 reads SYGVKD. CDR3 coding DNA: TGTGCCATCAGTGAGTCGTCAGGGGTTTCTAGCACAGATACGCAGTATTTT. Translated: CAISESSGVSSTDTQYF.

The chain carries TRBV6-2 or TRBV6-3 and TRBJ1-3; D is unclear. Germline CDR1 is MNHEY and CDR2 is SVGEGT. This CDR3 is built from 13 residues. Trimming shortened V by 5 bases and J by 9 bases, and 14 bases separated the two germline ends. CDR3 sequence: CASSEEGFGTIYF. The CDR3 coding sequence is TGTGCCAGCAGTGAAGAAGGGTTCGGCACCATATATTTT.

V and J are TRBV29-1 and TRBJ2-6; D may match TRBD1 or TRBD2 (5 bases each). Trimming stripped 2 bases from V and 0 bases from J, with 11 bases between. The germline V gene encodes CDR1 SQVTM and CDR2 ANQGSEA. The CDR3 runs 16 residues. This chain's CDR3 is CSVERDVDSGANVLTF. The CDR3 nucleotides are TGCAGCGTTGAACGGGACGTCGACTCTGGGGCCAACGTCCTGACTTTC.